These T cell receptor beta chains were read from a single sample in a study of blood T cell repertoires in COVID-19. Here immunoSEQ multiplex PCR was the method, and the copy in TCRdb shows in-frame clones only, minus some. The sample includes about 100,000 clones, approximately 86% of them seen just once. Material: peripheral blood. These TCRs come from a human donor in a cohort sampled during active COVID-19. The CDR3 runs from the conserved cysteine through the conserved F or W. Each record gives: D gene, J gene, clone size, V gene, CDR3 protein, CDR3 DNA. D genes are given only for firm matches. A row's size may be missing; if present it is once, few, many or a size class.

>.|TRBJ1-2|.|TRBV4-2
CASSQEPDSRRDYGYTF
TGTGCCAGCAGCCAAGAGCCCGACTCACGGAGGGACTATGGCTACACCTTC
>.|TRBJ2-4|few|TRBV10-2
CASSDGQKNIQYF
TGCGCCAGCAGTGATGGACAGAAAAACATTCAGTACTTC
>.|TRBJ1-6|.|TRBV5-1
CASSLTGSPYNSPLHF
TGCGCCAGCAGCTTGACAGGGTCACCCTATAATTCACCCCTCCACTTT
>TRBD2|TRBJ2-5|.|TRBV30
CAWSGSGRAIFHF
TGTGCCTGGAGTGGGAGCGGGAGGGCCATTTTCCACTTC
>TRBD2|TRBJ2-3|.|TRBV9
CASSKVRTSLDTQYF
TGTGCCAGCAGCAAAGTTCGGACTAGCCTGGATACGCAGTATTTT
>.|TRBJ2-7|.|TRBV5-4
CASSLGDMNSYEQYF
TGTGCCAGCAGCTTGGGGGACATGAACTCCTACGAGCAGTACTTC
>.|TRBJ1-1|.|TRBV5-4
CASSIVGGRGTEAFF
TGTGCCAGCAGCATCGTGGGGGGTAGGGGCACTGAAGCTTTCTTT
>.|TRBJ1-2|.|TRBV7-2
CASSRGGNYGYTF
TGTGCCAGCAGCCGAGGGGGTAACTATGGCTACACCTTC
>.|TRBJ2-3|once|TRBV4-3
CASSQDPGNPLPHNTDTQYF
TGCGCCAGCAGCCAAGATCCAGGGAACCCACTCCCCCATAACACAGATACGCAGTATTTT
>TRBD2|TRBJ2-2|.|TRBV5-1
CASAQSGETGELFF
TGCGCCAGCGCCCAAAGCGGGGAGACCGGGGAGCTGTTTTTT
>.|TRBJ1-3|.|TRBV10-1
CASSENSISGNTIYF
TGCGCCAGCAGCGAAAACAGTATTTCTGGAAACACCATATATTTT
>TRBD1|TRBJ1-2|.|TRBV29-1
CSVGQSIYGYTF
TGCAGCGTGGGACAGTCAATCTATGGCTACACCTTC
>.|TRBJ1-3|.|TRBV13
CASSSRQSSGNTIYF
TGTGCCAGCAGCTCACGACAGTCCTCTGGAAACACCATATATTTT
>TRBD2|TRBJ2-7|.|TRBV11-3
CASSAGGQQYF
TGTGCCAGCAGTGCGGGAGGACAGCAGTACTTC
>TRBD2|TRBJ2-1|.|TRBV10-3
CAISESGGYNEQFF
TGTGCCATCAGTGAGTCGGGAGGGTACAATGAGCAGTTCTTC
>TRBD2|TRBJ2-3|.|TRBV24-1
CATSDPRTSGTSTDTQYF
TGTGCCACCAGTGACCCCCGGACTAGCGGGACTAGCACAGATACGCAGTATTTT
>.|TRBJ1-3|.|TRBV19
CASSINGGSGNTIYF
TGTGCCAGTAGTATCAACGGGGGCTCTGGAAACACCATATATTTT
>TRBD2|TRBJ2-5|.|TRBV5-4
CASSLAGLAGGETQYF
TGTGCCAGCAGCTTGGCCGGGCTAGCGGGAGGAGAGACCCAGTACTTC
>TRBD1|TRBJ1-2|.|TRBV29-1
CSVNYRGRIRGYTF
TGCAGCGTCAATTACAGGGGGCGGATCCGAGGCTACACCTTC
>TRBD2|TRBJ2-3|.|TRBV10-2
CASSGMTSGRGDTQYF
TGCGCCAGCAGTGGAATGACTAGCGGGAGGGGAGATACGCAGTATTTT
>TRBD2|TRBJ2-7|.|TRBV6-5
CASSILAANFEQYF
TGTGCCAGCAGCATCCTAGCGGCGAATTTTGAGCAGTACTTC
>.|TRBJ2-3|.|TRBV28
CASSLWGAGARTDTQYF
TGTGCCAGCAGTTTATGGGGGGCGGGGGCACGCACAGATACGCAGTATTTT
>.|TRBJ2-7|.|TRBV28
CASSFVSYEQYF
TGTGCCAGCAGTTTCGTCTCCTACGAGCAGTACTTC
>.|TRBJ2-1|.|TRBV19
CASSINFDNEQFF
TGTGCCAGTAGTATAAACTTTGACAATGAGCAGTTCTTC
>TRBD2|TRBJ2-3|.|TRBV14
CASSQARLAGELGTDTQYF
TGTGCCAGCAGCCAAGCCCGACTAGCGGGAGAGTTGGGCACAGATACGCAGTATTTT
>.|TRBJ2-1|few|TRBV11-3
CASSLVAGVGHSEQFF
TGTGCCAGCAGCTTAGTGGCCGGAGTGGGGCATAGTGAGCAGTTCTTC
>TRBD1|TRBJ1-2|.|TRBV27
CASSETGGNYGYTF
TGTGCCAGCAGTGAAACAGGGGGTAACTATGGCTACACCTTC
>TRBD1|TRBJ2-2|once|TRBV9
CASSRTGGMTGELFF
TGTGCCAGCAGCCGGACAGGGGGCATGACCGGGGAGCTGTTTTTT
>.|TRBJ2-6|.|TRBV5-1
CASRVQGGTAGANVLTF
TGCGCCAGCAGAGTACAGGGGGGGACGGCTGGGGCCAACGTCCTGACTTTC
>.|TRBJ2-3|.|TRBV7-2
CASSQGVSTDTQYF
TGTGCCAGCAGCCAGGGCGTCTCCACAGATACGCAGTATTTT
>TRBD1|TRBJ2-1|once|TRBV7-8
CASSLDTGTGRNEQFF
TGTGCCAGCAGCTTAGATACGGGGACAGGGCGAAATGAGCAGTTCTTC
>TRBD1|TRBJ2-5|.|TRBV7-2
CASSLAGTGGTETQYF
TGTGCCAGCAGCTTAGCAGGGACAGGGGGGACAGAGACCCAGTACTTC
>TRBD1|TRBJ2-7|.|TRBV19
CASTRGQDSYEQYF
TGTGCCAGTACCCGGGGACAGGACTCCTACGAGCAGTACTTC
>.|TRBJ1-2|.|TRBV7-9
CASSLASLVRVPYGYTF
TGTGCCAGCAGCTTAGCCTCATTGGTCAGGGTTCCGTATGGCTACACCTTC
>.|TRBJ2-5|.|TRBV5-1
CASSRGLQETQYF
TGCGCCAGCAGCAGGGGTCTCCAAGAGACCCAGTACTTC
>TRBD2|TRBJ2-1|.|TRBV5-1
CASSAGTSGLPYNEQFF
TGCGCCAGCAGCGCCGGGACTAGCGGGCTCCCCTACAATGAGCAGTTCTTC
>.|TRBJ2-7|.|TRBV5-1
CASSMGHLATYEQYF
TGCGCCAGCAGCATGGGACATCTCGCCACCTACGAGCAGTACTTC
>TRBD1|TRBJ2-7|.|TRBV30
CAWRGTGTYF
TGTGCCTGGAGGGGGACAGGAACTTACTTC
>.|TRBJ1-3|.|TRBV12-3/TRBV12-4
CASSPNSGNTIYF
TGTGCCAGCAGTCCAAACTCTGGAAACACCATATATTTT
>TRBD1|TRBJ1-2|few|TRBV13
CASSAHRGWNGYTF
TGTGCCAGCAGCGCACACAGGGGATGGAATGGCTACACCTTC
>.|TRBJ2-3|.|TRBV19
CASSISEVDTQYF
TGTGCCAGTAGTATAAGCGAGGTAGATACGCAGTATTTT
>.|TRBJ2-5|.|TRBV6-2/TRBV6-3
CASSFASTHQTQYF
TGTGCCAGCAGTTTTGCTAGCACCCACCAGACCCAGTACTTC
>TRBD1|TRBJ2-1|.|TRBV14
CASRRTGNYNEQFF
TGTGCCAGCAGGCGGACAGGGAACTACAATGAGCAGTTCTTC
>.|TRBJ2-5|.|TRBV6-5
CATSRGSGETQYF
TGTGCCACCTCTCGGGGTAGCGGAGAGACCCAGTACTTC
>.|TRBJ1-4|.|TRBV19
CASRRTAPTNEKLFF
TGTGCCAGTAGACGGACAGCCCCAACTAATGAAAAACTGTTTTTT